This is a list of T cell receptor beta chains from one sample in a study of identical twins. TCRdb fed the 5' RACE reads into MiXCR, producing one record per CDR3 protein. The data contain around 490,000 distinct CDR3 sequences, 14% of them seen just once; the ten biggest clones take up approximately 0.9%. These data were also filed under a second study, of yellow fever vaccine responses in identical twins.

Sequences were obtained from CD4+ T cells sorted from blood. These receptors all stem from a woman younger than 35 in good health. CDR3s include the opening cysteine and the closing phenylalanine or tryptophan. Fields, in order: CDR3 protein, CDR3 DNA, J gene, clone size, V gene, D gene. The D gene is left open where the match is weak. Size tells how often a clone was seen (once, few, many) or the class of an expanded clone, and some rows leave it out.

cdr3_aa: CASSLAGRLTDTQYF
cdr3_nt: TGTGCCAGCAGCTTAGCTGGCAGGCTCACAGATACGCAGTATTTT
j_call: TRBJ2-3
clone_size: few
v_call: TRBV7-2
d_call: -

cdr3_aa: CSVAEVLYEQYF
cdr3_nt: TGCAGCGTTGCTGAAGTGCTCTACGAGCAGTACTTC
j_call: TRBJ2-7
clone_size: few
v_call: TRBV29-1
d_call: -

cdr3_aa: CASSWGAGGLIDTGELFF
cdr3_nt: TGTGCCAGCAGTTGGGGAGCGGGAGGGTTAATCGACACCGGGGAGCTGTTTTTT
j_call: TRBJ2-2
clone_size: -
v_call: TRBV12-3/TRBV12-4
d_call: TRBD2

cdr3_aa: CASSPKGGNNQPQHF
cdr3_nt: TGTGCCAGCAGCCCTAAGGGGGGTAACAATCAGCCCCAGCATTTT
j_call: TRBJ1-5
clone_size: few
v_call: TRBV5-6
d_call: -

cdr3_aa: CASDSNTGELFF
cdr3_nt: TGTGCCAGCGACTCGAACACCGGGGAGCTGTTTTTT
j_call: TRBJ2-2
clone_size: -
v_call: TRBV28
d_call: -

cdr3_aa: CASRTMAGANVLTF
cdr3_nt: TGTGCCAGCAGAACGATGGCTGGGGCCAACGTCCTGACTTTC
j_call: TRBJ2-6
clone_size: -
v_call: TRBV12-3/TRBV12-4
d_call: -

cdr3_aa: CASSLVAGDTYEQYF
cdr3_nt: TGTGCCAGCAGCTTAGTAGCGGGAGATACCTACGAGCAGTACTTC
j_call: TRBJ2-7
clone_size: -
v_call: TRBV11-2
d_call: TRBD2

cdr3_aa: CSAETEGYEQYF
cdr3_nt: TGCAGTGCAGAGACAGAAGGCTACGAGCAGTACTTC
j_call: TRBJ2-7
clone_size: many
v_call: TRBV20-1
d_call: -

cdr3_aa: CASSARTSGTHNEQFF
cdr3_nt: TGTGCCAGCAGCGCACGGACTAGCGGGACCCACAATGAGCAGTTCTTC
j_call: TRBJ2-1
clone_size: few
v_call: TRBV5-5
d_call: TRBD2

cdr3_aa: CASEGLAYEQYF
cdr3_nt: TGTGCCTCGGAGGGACTAGCCTACGAGCAGTACTTC
j_call: TRBJ2-7
clone_size: few
v_call: TRBV6-1
d_call: TRBD2

cdr3_aa: CASSYGQGPTGELFF
cdr3_nt: TGTGCCAGCAGTTACGGGCAGGGTCCTACCGGGGAGCTGTTTTTT
j_call: TRBJ2-2
clone_size: few
v_call: TRBV6-5
d_call: -

cdr3_aa: CASSLVQYEQFF
cdr3_nt: TGTGCCAGCAGCTTAGTGCAGTATGAGCAGTTCTTC
j_call: TRBJ2-1
clone_size: few
v_call: TRBV7-2
d_call: -

cdr3_aa: CASSIKPGGSNGYTF
cdr3_nt: TGTGCCAGTAGTATTAAGCCCGGTGGTTCCAACGGCTACACCTTC
j_call: TRBJ1-2
clone_size: -
v_call: TRBV19
d_call: -

cdr3_aa: CASSERGGQANEQFF
cdr3_nt: TGTGCCAGCAGCGAGCGGGGGGGCCAGGCCAATGAGCAGTTCTTC
j_call: TRBJ2-1
clone_size: -
v_call: TRBV9
d_call: TRBD2

cdr3_aa: CAWSVLGTENTEAFF
cdr3_nt: TGTGCCTGGAGTGTACTCGGGACGGAGAACACTGAAGCTTTCTTT
j_call: TRBJ1-1
clone_size: -
v_call: TRBV30
d_call: -

cdr3_aa: CASSLVQGLWQFF
cdr3_nt: TGTGCCAGCAGCTTAGTCCAAGGACTTTGGCAGTTCTTC
j_call: TRBJ2-1
clone_size: -
v_call: TRBV7-8
d_call: -

cdr3_aa: CASSQVSISGGRRLYEQYF
cdr3_nt: TGTGCCAGCAGCCAGGTTTCGATTAGCGGGGGGCGAAGGTTATACGAGCAGTACTTC
j_call: TRBJ2-7
clone_size: few
v_call: TRBV3-1
d_call: TRBD2

cdr3_aa: CASSPRLLAGGSEQFF
cdr3_nt: TGCGCCAGCAGCCCCAGGTTATTAGCGGGAGGTAGTGAGCAGTTCTTC
j_call: TRBJ2-1
clone_size: -
v_call: TRBV5-1
d_call: TRBD2

cdr3_aa: CASSTWTGTGGEQYF
cdr3_nt: TGTGCCAGCAGCACCTGGACCGGGACAGGGGGCGAGCAGTACTTC
j_call: TRBJ2-7
clone_size: -
v_call: TRBV7-6
d_call: TRBD1

cdr3_aa: CSVSQGLDSPLHF
cdr3_nt: TGCAGCGTCTCACAGGGTTTAGATTCACCCCTCCACTTT
j_call: TRBJ1-6
clone_size: -
v_call: TRBV29-1
d_call: -

cdr3_aa: CASSFLARTGSNTEAFF
cdr3_nt: TGTGCCAGCAGCTTTTTAGCTAGGACAGGGTCGAACACTGAAGCTTTCTTT
j_call: TRBJ1-1
clone_size: many
v_call: TRBV5-6
d_call: TRBD1

cdr3_aa: CASSLERSGATQYF
cdr3_nt: TGTGCCAGCAGCTTAGAGCGGAGCGGGGCTACGCAGTATTTT
j_call: TRBJ2-3
clone_size: -
v_call: TRBV7-9
d_call: TRBD2

cdr3_aa: CASSQDNNLYEQYF
cdr3_nt: TGCGCCAGCAGCCAAGATAACAACCTCTACGAGCAGTACTTC
j_call: TRBJ2-7
clone_size: -
v_call: TRBV4-3
d_call: -

cdr3_aa: CASSLSGGVAETQYF
cdr3_nt: TGTGCCAGCAGCTTATCAGGAGGGGTAGCGGAGACCCAGTACTTC
j_call: TRBJ2-5
clone_size: -
v_call: TRBV7-8
d_call: -

cdr3_aa: CASSPLPGTGGHEQYF
cdr3_nt: TGTGCCAGCTCACCACTCCCCGGGACAGGGGGCCACGAGCAGTACTTC
j_call: TRBJ2-7
clone_size: few
v_call: TRBV18
d_call: TRBD1

cdr3_aa: CSDKRTATDTQYF
cdr3_nt: TGCAGCGACAAGCGGACAGCCACAGATACGCAGTATTTT
j_call: TRBJ2-3
clone_size: many
v_call: TRBV29-1
d_call: -

cdr3_aa: CAWSVGLAKNIQYF
cdr3_nt: TGTGCCTGGAGTGTAGGATTAGCCAAAAACATTCAGTACTTC
j_call: TRBJ2-4
clone_size: few
v_call: TRBV30
d_call: -

cdr3_aa: CASSQIPSGGAKQYF
cdr3_nt: TGTGCCAGCAGCCAAATTCCTAGCGGGGGGGCAAAGCAGTACTTC
j_call: TRBJ2-7
clone_size: few
v_call: TRBV3-1
d_call: TRBD2

cdr3_aa: CSVGGPETQYF
cdr3_nt: TGCAGCGTCGGAGGCCCAGAGACCCAGTACTTC
j_call: TRBJ2-5
clone_size: many
v_call: TRBV29-1
d_call: -

cdr3_aa: CASSGFDYGYTF
cdr3_nt: TGTGCCAGCAGTGGTTTTGACTATGGCTACACCTTC
j_call: TRBJ1-2
clone_size: few
v_call: TRBV28
d_call: -

cdr3_aa: CASSLFASGDQETQYF
cdr3_nt: TGTGCCAGCAGCTTATTCGCTAGCGGGGACCAAGAGACCCAGTACTTC
j_call: TRBJ2-5
clone_size: -
v_call: TRBV7-9
d_call: TRBD2

cdr3_aa: CASSQDLGSGRANEQYF
cdr3_nt: TGTGCCAGCAGCCAAGATCTGGGTAGCGGGAGGGCCAACGAGCAGTACTTC
j_call: TRBJ2-7
clone_size: -
v_call: TRBV3-1
d_call: TRBD2

cdr3_aa: CASSFWGSGYTF
cdr3_nt: TGTGCCAGCAGTTTCTGGGGGAGTGGCTACACCTTC
j_call: TRBJ1-2
clone_size: -
v_call: TRBV12-3/TRBV12-4
d_call: -

cdr3_aa: CASSLPADYGYTF
cdr3_nt: TGTGCCAGCAGCCTGCCAGCCGACTATGGCTACACCTTC
j_call: TRBJ1-2
clone_size: few
v_call: TRBV5-6
d_call: -

cdr3_aa: CASSPDKNYGYTF
cdr3_nt: TGCGCCAGCAGCCCGGACAAGAACTATGGCTACACCTTC
j_call: TRBJ1-2
clone_size: -
v_call: TRBV5-1
d_call: -